The rows below give T cell receptor beta chains drawn from one sample of a study of T cells after yellow fever vaccination. In TCRdb, the 5' RACE reads were re-called with MiXCR into one record per CDR3 protein. The repertoire has 450,000 to 600,000 distinct CDR3 sequences, about 17% of them found once; the top ten carry roughly 17%. Sequenced here: PBMCs, sampled more than 4 days after the first yellow fever vaccination. These receptors were obtained from a man aged 18 to 29 who received the YFV17D yellow fever vaccine. The CDR3 runs from the conserved cysteine through the conserved F or W. A D gene is named only where the DNA matches it firmly. A row's size may be missing; if present it is once, few, many or a size class.

j_gene: TRBJ2-4; v_gene: TRBV3-1; abundance: NA; d_gene: NA; CDR3aa: CASSQGVGLAKNIQYF; CDR3nt: TGTGCCAGCAGCCAAGGAGTTGGGCTAGCCAAAAACATTCAGTACTTC
j_gene: TRBJ2-1; v_gene: TRBV11-2; abundance: NA; d_gene: NA; CDR3aa: CASSPRGTRGTSSYNEQFF; CDR3nt: TGTGCCAGCAGCCCTAGAGGCACTAGAGGCACAAGCTCCTACAATGAGCAGTTCTTC
j_gene: TRBJ1-6; v_gene: TRBV20-1; abundance: NA; d_gene: TRBD1; CDR3aa: CSAVRDRNSPLHF; CDR3nt: TGCAGTGCTGTCCGGGACAGAAACTCACCCCTCCACTTT
j_gene: TRBJ1-2; v_gene: TRBV5-1; abundance: NA; d_gene: NA; CDR3aa: CASSLEGILANYGYTF; CDR3nt: TGCGCCAGCAGCTTGGAAGGAATACTCGCTAACTATGGCTACACCTTC
j_gene: TRBJ2-1; v_gene: TRBV20-1; abundance: few; d_gene: NA; CDR3aa: CSPGTLTGYEQFF; CDR3nt: TGCAGTCCAGGGACCCTCACAGGGTATGAGCAGTTCTTC
j_gene: TRBJ2-1; v_gene: TRBV28; abundance: NA; d_gene: NA; CDR3aa: CASSFVAVVYNEQFF; CDR3nt: TGTGCCAGCAGTTTCGTAGCGGTAGTCTACAATGAGCAGTTCTTC
j_gene: TRBJ2-5; v_gene: TRBV2; abundance: few; d_gene: NA; CDR3aa: CASKYQETQYF; CDR3nt: TGTGCCAGCAAGTACCAAGAGACCCAGTACTTC
j_gene: TRBJ2-5; v_gene: TRBV4-2; abundance: few; d_gene: TRBD2; CDR3aa: CASSQASGGRGETQYF; CDR3nt: TGTGCCAGCAGCCAGGCTAGCGGGGGGCGGGGAGAGACCCAGTACTTC
j_gene: TRBJ2-1; v_gene: TRBV7-2; abundance: many; d_gene: TRBD1; CDR3aa: CASSTLWDRAYEQFF; CDR3nt: TGTGCCAGCAGCACACTTTGGGACAGGGCTTATGAGCAGTTCTTC
j_gene: TRBJ1-2; v_gene: TRBV5-6; abundance: NA; d_gene: NA; CDR3aa: CASSLADSGYTF; CDR3nt: TGTGCCAGCAGCTTGGCCGACAGTGGCTACACCTTC
j_gene: TRBJ2-5; v_gene: TRBV19; abundance: NA; d_gene: NA; CDR3aa: CASMSTGVKETQYF; CDR3nt: TGTGCCAGTATGAGTACCGGGGTCAAAGAGACCCAGTACTTC
j_gene: TRBJ2-1; v_gene: TRBV5-5; abundance: few; d_gene: NA; CDR3aa: CASSLDPVTGPRYNEQFF; CDR3nt: TGTGCCAGCAGCTTGGACCCGGTTACAGGACCTCGGTACAATGAGCAGTTCTTC
j_gene: TRBJ1-6; v_gene: TRBV7-9; abundance: few; d_gene: NA; CDR3aa: CASSLFEWNSPLHF; CDR3nt: TGTGCCAGCAGCTTATTTGAATGGAATTCACCCCTCCACTTT
j_gene: TRBJ1-3; v_gene: TRBV7-2; abundance: NA; d_gene: NA; CDR3aa: CASSSRGYGNTIYF; CDR3nt: TGTGCCAGCAGCAGCAGGGGTTACGGAAACACCATATATTTT
j_gene: TRBJ2-7; v_gene: TRBV7-9; abundance: NA; d_gene: NA; CDR3aa: CASRPTGTYEQYF; CDR3nt: TGTGCCAGCAGGCCGACAGGAACCTACGAGCAGTACTTC
j_gene: TRBJ1-2; v_gene: TRBV4-1; abundance: NA; d_gene: TRBD1; CDR3aa: CASSRTTGGGYTF; CDR3nt: TGCGCCAGCAGCCGGACTACAGGGGGTGGCTACACCTTC
j_gene: TRBJ2-7; v_gene: TRBV10-3; abundance: NA; d_gene: TRBD2; CDR3aa: CAISLAGDEQYF; CDR3nt: TGTGCCATCAGCTTAGCGGGGGACGAGCAGTACTTC
j_gene: TRBJ1-2; v_gene: TRBV6-5; abundance: NA; d_gene: NA; CDR3aa: CASSYSIEPGGYTF; CDR3nt: TGTGCCAGCAGTTACTCGATCGAACCGGGGGGCTACACCTTC